These T cell receptor beta chains were read from a single sample in a study of blood T cell repertoires in COVID-19. The assay was immunoSEQ multiplex PCR, and TCRdb's table has in-frame clones only and misses some. The table has under 300,000 clones, approximately 85% seen once. Sequenced material: peripheral blood. The receptors originated from an older woman with active or convalescent COVID-19. The conserved cysteine and the conserved F or W are not part of the CDR3 here. Fields, in order: J gene, V gene, CDR3 protein.

j_gene: TRBJ2-1; v_gene: TRBV7-9; CDR3aa: ASSLALQKNYNEQF
j_gene: TRBJ2-7; v_gene: TRBV11-2; CDR3aa: ASSSSVWGGSYEQY
j_gene: TRBJ2-1; v_gene: TRBV24-1; CDR3aa: ATGPTGAPYNEQF
j_gene: TRBJ2-2; v_gene: TRBV7-8; CDR3aa: ASSVGSGGTGELF
j_gene: TRBJ2-5; v_gene: TRBV4-3; CDR3aa: ASSQDRDSGRETQY
j_gene: TRBJ1-1; v_gene: TRBV6-5; CDR3aa: ASSWTGNTEAF
j_gene: TRBJ2-1; v_gene: TRBV5-1; CDR3aa: ASSLEGRDPYNEQF
j_gene: TRBJ1-1; v_gene: TRBV18; CDR3aa: ASSLKVLAGVESTEAF
j_gene: TRBJ1-5; v_gene: TRBV5-6; CDR3aa: ASSLGGVGNQPQH
j_gene: TRBJ1-2; v_gene: TRBV19; CDR3aa: ASRSLQQEHNYGYT
j_gene: TRBJ1-2; v_gene: TRBV18; CDR3aa: ASSWGDRVDGYT
j_gene: TRBJ1-3; v_gene: TRBV5-1; CDR3aa: ASSLDSEGNTIY
j_gene: TRBJ1-4; v_gene: TRBV9; CDR3aa: ASSVRQNEKLF
j_gene: TRBJ1-2; v_gene: TRBV3-1/TRBV3-2; CDR3aa: ASSQDLPNYGYT
j_gene: TRBJ1-1; v_gene: TRBV5-1; CDR3aa: ASSLEGTGNTEAF
j_gene: TRBJ1-3; v_gene: TRBV18; CDR3aa: ASSPGHLSGNTIY
j_gene: TRBJ1-1; v_gene: TRBV30; CDR3aa: AWNGLRTGQGSTEAF
j_gene: TRBJ1-2; v_gene: TRBV5-1; CDR3aa: ASSLDRGSDGYT
j_gene: TRBJ1-5; v_gene: TRBV6-1; CDR3aa: ASSEIGIQGAYSNQPQH
j_gene: TRBJ2-1; v_gene: TRBV7-2; CDR3aa: ASSFGLNNEQF
j_gene: TRBJ2-5; v_gene: TRBV5-1; CDR3aa: ASSFGNRGRWETQY
j_gene: TRBJ1-1; v_gene: TRBV20-1; CDR3aa: SVRGNTEAF
j_gene: TRBJ1-2; v_gene: TRBV7-2; CDR3aa: ASSLGASTGGYGYT
j_gene: TRBJ2-7; v_gene: TRBV5-1; CDR3aa: ASSRTGSYEQY
j_gene: TRBJ1-1; v_gene: TRBV6-5; CDR3aa: ASTPGGGPNTEAF
j_gene: TRBJ1-2; v_gene: TRBV13; CDR3aa: ASSLGQGTLANYGYT
j_gene: TRBJ1-4; v_gene: TRBV6-2/TRBV6-3; CDR3aa: ASSTRQGANEKLF